The clone carrying this T cell receptor beta chain has only a few counts. Its antigen is not known. cDNA libraries for TCR beta contained unique molecular identifiers. Input populations of roughly 0.95 to 10 million T cells gave rise to around 500,000 cDNA molecules. MiXCR, run by TCRdb on the PCR reads, gives a single entry per CDR3 protein. This table has approximately 730,000 distinct CDR3 sequences, less than 35% appearing once. This specimen belongs to a study of post-analysis software for immune sequencing data. About the research overall: The patients showed relapsing-remitting, secondary progressive and progressive-relapsing multiple sclerosis courses.

Points from the study as a whole: Those with multiple sclerosis, the patient group, showed significantly lower normalized Chao1 diversity than controls. Controls had lower frequencies than patients of 4 or 5 TRBV segments, which included TRBV5-6, TRBV5-1 and TRBV20-1. The authors found that F measure strongly co-clustered same-batch samples.

CDR1 is SGHDN and CDR2 is FVKESK in the germline V gene. The CDR3 consists of 14 residues. V was shortened by 0 bases and J by 4 bases, with 9 bases between the two germline ends. The chain has TRBV14 and TRBJ2-5; D might be TRBD1 or TRBD2, each matching 5 bases. What was sequenced was blood. This receptor was identified in a girl aged 5-17 years with multiple sclerosis. The DNA for the CDR3 is TGTGCCAGCAGCCAAGACTGGGGGAGAGAGACCCAGTACTTC. This encodes CASSQDWGRETQYF.